Shown below are 17 T cell receptor beta chains from a single sample sequenced in a study of cytomegalovirus exposure and HLA in healthy donors. The PCR employed 60 Vbeta primers together with 13 Jbeta primers. Data came from immunoSEQ multiplex PCR; TCRdb stores just in-frame clones and leaves some out. The sample yields fewer than 150,000 clones, of which the top ten take up 2%. Sequenced input: PBMCs. The origin of the receptors is a woman aged 55-75 years in good health and CMV-seronegative.

The chain joins TRBV19 to TRBJ2-1; 12 bases are a match to TRBD2. In germline, CDR1 is LNHDA, CDR2 SQIVND (reference sequence). The CDR3 spans 18 residues. V shed 6 bases and J 4 bases; nucleotides not matched to a gene: 13. As DNA, the CDR3 is TGTGCCAGTAGCATGGTGGCTAGCGGGAGGGCCGGATACAATGAGCAGTTCTTC. Residues: CASSMVASGRAGYNEQFF.

The rearrangement uses TRBV28 and TRBJ1-5; D perhaps matches TRBD1 (5 bases). CDR1 and CDR2 from the germline V gene are MDHEN and SYDVKM. Trimming pared 1 base from V and 1 base from J, leaving 8 bases between. This CDR3 contains 15 residues. CDR3: CASSLLAGSNQPQHF. CDR3 coding DNA: TGTGCCAGCAGTTTATTAGCAGGGAGCAATCAGCCCCAGCATTTT.

The rearrangement links TRBV2 to TRBJ2-7, with D possibly TRBD1 on 6 matching bases. The CDR3 runs to 12 residues. The V and J ends lost 5 bases and 3 bases respectively, with 8 bases between them. The germline CDR1 and CDR2 sequences are SNHLY and FYNNEI. The CDR3 here is CASSRTVYEQYF. In DNA, the CDR3 is TGTGCCAGCAGTCGGACAGTCTACGAGCAGTACTTC.

This chain joins TRBV6-5 and TRBJ1-1; TRBD1 agrees at 8 bases. Germline V lookup: CDR1 MNHEY, CDR2 SVGAGI. This CDR3 is 12 amino acids long. The J segment lost 9 bases and the V segment lost 5 bases, leaving 5 bases of the junction unmatched. CDR3 bases: TGTGCCAGCAGTCAACAGGGGGGTAAAGCTTTCTTT. It codes for CASSQQGGKAFF.

This chain connects TRBV19 to TRBJ1-6; 7 nucleotides match TRBD1. This CDR3 spans 15 amino acids. Germline trimming cut 4 bases from V and 6 bases from J; bases unmatched to any gene: 6. The germline V gene encodes CDR1 LNHDA and CDR2 SQIVND (reference sequence). Written as DNA, the CDR3 is TGTGCCAGTAGTACCAGCAGGGGGATTAATTCACCCCTCCACTTT. This encodes CASSTSRGINSPLHF.

The CDR3 sequence is CASSVGASMYNEQFF. CDR3 coding DNA: TGTGCCAGCAGCGTGGGGGCTAGCATGTACAATGAGCAGTTCTTC. The rearrangement links TRBV7-9 to TRBJ2-1; the D gene is possibly TRBD1 (6 bases). V was cut by 5 bases and J by 4 bases, with 15 bases left in between. Germline assignment: CDR1 SEHNR and CDR2 FQNEAQ (reference sequence). This CDR3 has 15 residues.

The chain is built from TRBV4-1 and TRBJ2-3; 15 bases match TRBD2. The CDR3 covers 20 residues. With 0 bases clipped from V and 6 bases from J, the junction kept 13 bases outside the gene matches. Per germline, CDR1 MGHRA and CDR2 YSYEKL. The CDR3 loop reads CASSQEERTGTSGRRDTQYF. CDR3 DNA sequence: TGCGCCAGCAGCCAAGAAGAGCGGACTGGGACTAGCGGGAGGCGGGATACGCAGTATTTT.

The rearrangement joins TRBV6-5 to TRBJ2-5; the match to TRBD2 covers 14 bases. The V and J ends lost 0 bases and 9 bases, in that order; junction bases with no gene match: 6. Germline assignment: CDR1 MNHEY and CDR2 SVGAGI. This CDR3 is 16 amino acids long. DNA for the CDR3: TGTGCCAGCAGTTACTCGACTAGCGGGGGGGCGGGGGCCCAGTACTTC. It codes for CASSYSTSGGAGAQYF.

The chain links TRBV7-6 to TRBJ2-1, with a possible D match to TRBD2 (5 bases). The germline V gene has CDR1 SGHVS and CDR2 FNYEAQ. V was shortened by 5 bases and J by 10 bases, with 9 bases between the two germline ends. This CDR3 has 11 amino acids. The CDR3 sequence: CASSMDSEQFF. DNA of the CDR3: TGTGCCAGCAGCATGGACTCCGAGCAGTTCTTC. Full variable domain (outside the CDR3, taken from reference TRBV7-6 and TRBJ2-1): GAGVSQSPRYKVTKRGQDVALRCDPISGHVSLYWYRQALGQGPEFLTYFNYEAQQDKSGLPNDRFSAERPEGSISTLTIQRTEQRDSAMYRCASSMDSEQFFGPGTRLTVL.

This rearrangement joins TRBV19 to TRBJ2-5; 9 positions match TRBD2. Trimming took 1 base from V and 5 from J; bases not matched to a gene: 8. Germline V CDR1 and CDR2: LNHDA, SQIVND (reference sequence). CDR3 size: 16 residues. CDR3 loop: CASSIGATSGGETQYF. CDR3 coding DNA: TGTGCCAGTAGTATAGGAGCGACTAGCGGAGGGGAGACCCAGTACTTC.

The chain recombines TRBV25-1 with TRBJ2-2, with 7 bases aligning to TRBD1. J was trimmed by 0 bases and V by 5 bases; bases with no gene match: 3. This CDR3 is built from 15 residues. The germline CDR1 and CDR2 sequences are MGHDK and SYGVNS. The CDR3 bases are TGTGCCAGCAGTTCCGGGACAGCGAACACCGGGGAGCTGTTTTTT. Translating gives CASSSGTANTGELFF.

This rearrangement joins TRBV7-9 to TRBJ2-7; possibly TRBD2 for D (5 bases). The V end lost 2 bases, the J end lost 7 bases, and 9 bases lay between the germline ends. This CDR3 region has 12 residues. The germline gives CDR1 SEHNR, CDR2 FQNEAQ (reference sequence). CDR3 region: CASSLTSGEQYF. CDR3 nucleotide sequence: TGTGCCAGCAGCTTAACCAGCGGTGAGCAGTACTTC.

The genes are TRBV18 and TRBJ2-3; D may be TRBD1 (6 bases). The germline V and J ends were trimmed by 3 bases and 3 bases, with 13 bases remaining between them. The germline V gene encodes CDR1 KGHSH and CDR2 LQKENI. CDR3 size: 15 residues. The CDR3, as DNA: TGTGCCAGCTCACCCCAAACAGGGAAGACAGATACGCAGTATTTT. Protein: CASSPQTGKTDTQYF.

V gene TRBV28 combines with J gene TRBJ2-5; weak D call: TRBD1 (6 bases). The DNA end is more similar to TRBJ2-7, so the J call may be wrong. The CDR3 sequence is 12 residues long. Germline lookup yields CDR1 MDHEN and CDR2 SYDVKM. In DNA, the CDR3 is TGTGCCAGCCGCGTACCAGGGGACGAGCAGTACTTC. Encoded protein: CASRVPGDEQYF.

V gene TRBV5-1 combines with J gene TRBJ2-7, with TRBD2 matching 8 bases. V lost 0 bases and J lost 2; bases outside the gene matches: 4. This CDR3 has 15 amino acids. Germline V gene sequence: CDR1 SGHRS, CDR2 YFSETQ. CDR3 loop: CASSLAAGEAYEQYF. DNA of the CDR3: TGCGCCAGCAGCTTGGCAGCGGGAGAGGCCTACGAGCAGTACTTC.

The genes are TRBV9 and TRBJ2-7; TRBD1 might be the D (5 bases). The J call may be faulty, since TRBJ2-1 better matches the DNA end. The CDR3 is made up of 16 amino acids. Germline V gives CDR1 SGDLS, CDR2 YYNGEE. The CDR3 nucleotides are TGTGCCAGCAGCCCAGAAGGGGCAGGTTTAAACAATGAGCAGTTCTTC. Protein sequence: CASSPEGAGLNNEQFF.

CDR3 region: CASSLAEGQGPFF. The CDR3 coding sequence is TGTGCCAGCAGCTTGGCCGAGGGACAGGGACCTTTCTTT. The chain couples TRBV5-4 to TRBJ1-1; 9 nucleotides match TRBD1. This CDR3 has 13 amino acids. Germline V gives CDR1 SGHNT, CDR2 YYREEE (reference sequence). J was trimmed by 12 bases and V by 0 bases; bases with no gene match: 6.